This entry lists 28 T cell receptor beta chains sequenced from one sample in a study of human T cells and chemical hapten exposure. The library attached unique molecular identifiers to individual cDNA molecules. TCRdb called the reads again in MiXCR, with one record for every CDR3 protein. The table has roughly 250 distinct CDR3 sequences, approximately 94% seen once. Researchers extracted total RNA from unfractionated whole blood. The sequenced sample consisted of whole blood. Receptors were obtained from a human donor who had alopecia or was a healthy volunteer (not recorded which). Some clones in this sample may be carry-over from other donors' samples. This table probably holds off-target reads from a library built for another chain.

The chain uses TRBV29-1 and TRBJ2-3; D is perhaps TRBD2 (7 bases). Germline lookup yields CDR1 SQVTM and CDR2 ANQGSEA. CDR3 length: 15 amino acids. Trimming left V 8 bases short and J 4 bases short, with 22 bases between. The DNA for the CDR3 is TGCAGCTCTCTGGGGGGGCTGGGAAGTCCAGATACGCAGTATTTT. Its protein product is CSSLGGLGSPDTQYF.

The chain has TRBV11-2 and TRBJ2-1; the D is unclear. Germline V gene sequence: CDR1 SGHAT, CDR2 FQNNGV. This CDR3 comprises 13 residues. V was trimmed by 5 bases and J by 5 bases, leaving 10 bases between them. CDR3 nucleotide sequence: TGTGCCAGCAGCAACAAATTAAACAATGAGCAGTTCTTC. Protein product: CASSNKLNNEQFF.

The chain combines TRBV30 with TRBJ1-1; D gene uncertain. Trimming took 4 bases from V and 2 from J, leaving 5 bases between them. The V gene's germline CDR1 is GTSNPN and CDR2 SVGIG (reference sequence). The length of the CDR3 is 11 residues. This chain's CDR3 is CAWNPNTEAFF. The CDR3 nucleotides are TGTGCCTGGAATCCCAACACTGAAGCTTTCTTT.

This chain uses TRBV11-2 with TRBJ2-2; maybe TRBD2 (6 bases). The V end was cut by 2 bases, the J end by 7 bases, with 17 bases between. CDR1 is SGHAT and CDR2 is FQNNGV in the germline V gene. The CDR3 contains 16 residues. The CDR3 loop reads CASSLRRGEEGGELFF. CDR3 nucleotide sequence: TGTGCCAGCAGCTTACGGCGAGGGGAGGAGGGCGGGGAGCTGTTTTTT.

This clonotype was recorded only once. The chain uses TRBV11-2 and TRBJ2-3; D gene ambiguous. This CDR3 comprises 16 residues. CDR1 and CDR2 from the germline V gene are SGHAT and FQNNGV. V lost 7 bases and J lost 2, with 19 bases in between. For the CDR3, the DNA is TGTGCCAGCACTCCATGGTGGGGTAGGGACACAGATACGCAGTATTTT. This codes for CASTPWWGRDTDTQYF.

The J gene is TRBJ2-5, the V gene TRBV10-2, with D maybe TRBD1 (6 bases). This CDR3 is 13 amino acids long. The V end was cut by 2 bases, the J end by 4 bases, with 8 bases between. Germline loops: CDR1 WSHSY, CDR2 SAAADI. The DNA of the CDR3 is TGCGCCAGCAGTGAGAGGGGGAGAGAGACCCAGTACTTC. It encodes CASSERGRETQYF.

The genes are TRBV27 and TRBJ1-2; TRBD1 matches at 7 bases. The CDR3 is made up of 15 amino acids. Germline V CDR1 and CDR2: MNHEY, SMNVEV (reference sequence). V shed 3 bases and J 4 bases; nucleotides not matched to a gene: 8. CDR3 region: CASSFLSTGPYGYTF. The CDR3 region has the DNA TGTGCCAGCAGTTTCCTTTCGACAGGGCCCTATGGCTACACCTTC.

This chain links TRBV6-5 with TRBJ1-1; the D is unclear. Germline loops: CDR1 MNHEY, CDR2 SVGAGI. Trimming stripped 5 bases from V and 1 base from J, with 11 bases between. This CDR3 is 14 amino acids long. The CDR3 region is CASSPDVWNTEAFF. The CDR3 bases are TGTGCCAGCAGTCCCGACGTGTGGAACACTGAAGCTTTCTTT.

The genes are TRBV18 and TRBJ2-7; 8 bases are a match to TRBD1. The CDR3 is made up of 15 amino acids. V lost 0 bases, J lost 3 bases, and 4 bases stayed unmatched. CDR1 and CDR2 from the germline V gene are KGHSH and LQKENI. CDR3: CASSPPDRVNYEQYF. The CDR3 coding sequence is TGTGCCAGCTCACCACCGGACAGGGTAAACTACGAGCAGTACTTC.

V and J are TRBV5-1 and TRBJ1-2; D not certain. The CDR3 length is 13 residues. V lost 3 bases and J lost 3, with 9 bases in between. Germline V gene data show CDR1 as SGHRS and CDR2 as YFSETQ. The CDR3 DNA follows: TGCGCCAGCAGCTCGACTCACCACTATGGCTACACCTTC. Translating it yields CASSSTHHYGYTF.

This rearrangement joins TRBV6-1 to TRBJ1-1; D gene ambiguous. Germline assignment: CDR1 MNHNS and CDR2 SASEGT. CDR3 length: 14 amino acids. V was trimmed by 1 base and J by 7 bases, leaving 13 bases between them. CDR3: CASSEGFETGEAFF. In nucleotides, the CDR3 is TGTGCCAGCAGTGAAGGTTTCGAGACTGGTGAAGCTTTCTTT.

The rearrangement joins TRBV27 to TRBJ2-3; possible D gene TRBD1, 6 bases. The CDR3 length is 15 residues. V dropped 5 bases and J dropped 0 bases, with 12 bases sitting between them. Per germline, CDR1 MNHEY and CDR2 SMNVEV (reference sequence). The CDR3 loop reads CASSRRGQSTDTQYF. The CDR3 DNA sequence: TGTGCCAGCAGTAGGAGAGGACAGAGCACAGATACGCAGTATTTT.

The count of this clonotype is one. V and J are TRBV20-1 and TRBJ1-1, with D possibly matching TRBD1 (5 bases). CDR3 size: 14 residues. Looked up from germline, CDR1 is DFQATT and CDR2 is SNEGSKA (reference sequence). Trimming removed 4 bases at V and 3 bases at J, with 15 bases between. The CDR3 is CSATQPGTYTEAFF. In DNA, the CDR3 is TGCAGTGCTACGCAACCGGGGACGTACACTGAAGCTTTCTTT.

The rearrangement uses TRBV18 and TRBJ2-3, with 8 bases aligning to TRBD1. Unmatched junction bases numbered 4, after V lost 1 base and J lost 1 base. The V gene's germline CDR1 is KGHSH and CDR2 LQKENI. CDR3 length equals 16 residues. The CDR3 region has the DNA TGTGCCAGCTCACCACTTAAGGGACAGGGCACAGATACGCAGTATTTT. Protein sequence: CASSPLKGQGTDTQYF.

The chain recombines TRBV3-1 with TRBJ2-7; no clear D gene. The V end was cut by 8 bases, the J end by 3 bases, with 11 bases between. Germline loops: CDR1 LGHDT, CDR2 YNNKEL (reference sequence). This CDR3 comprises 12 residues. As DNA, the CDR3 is TGTGCCAGCTCGGTTAGCATCTACGAGCAGTACTTC. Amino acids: CASSVSIYEQYF.

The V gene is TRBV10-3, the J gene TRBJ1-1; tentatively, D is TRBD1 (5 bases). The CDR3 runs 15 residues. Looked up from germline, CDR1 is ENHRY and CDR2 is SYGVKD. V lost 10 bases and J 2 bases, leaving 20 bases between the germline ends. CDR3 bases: TGTGCCAGCGCGAGGGGCGACAGTCGAAACACTGAAGCTTTCTTT. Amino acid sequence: CASARGDSRNTEAFF.

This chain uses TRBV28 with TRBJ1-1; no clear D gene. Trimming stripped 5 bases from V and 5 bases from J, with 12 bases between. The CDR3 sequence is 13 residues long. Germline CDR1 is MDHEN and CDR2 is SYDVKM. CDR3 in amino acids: CASSILGGTEAFF. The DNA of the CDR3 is TGTGCCAGCAGTATACTCGGTGGGACTGAAGCTTTCTTT.

This CDR3 is CSVGTSGFKNIQYF. The CDR3, as DNA: TGCAGCGTTGGGACTAGCGGGTTCAAAAACATTCAGTACTTC. This chain uses TRBV29-1 with TRBJ2-4, with 11 nucleotides matching TRBD2. This CDR3 is built from 14 residues. Per the germline V gene, CDR1 is SQVTM and CDR2 is ANQGSEA. The V and J ends lost 4 bases and 3 bases, in that order; junction bases with no gene match: 2.

CDR3 amino acids: CASSLTGSNNEQFF. CDR3 DNA: TGTGCCAGCAGCCTCACGGGGAGTAACAATGAGCAGTTCTTC. This chain links TRBV3-1 with TRBJ2-1; a possible D gene is TRBD2 (5 bases). V was clipped by 4 bases and J by 5 bases, with 12 bases between them. This CDR3 is built from 14 residues. Per germline, CDR1 LGHDT and CDR2 YNNKEL (reference sequence).

The CDR3 region is CASSSPVAGDAADTQYF. The CDR3 DNA reads TGTGCCAGCAGTTCCCCTGTAGCGGGAGATGCAGCAGATACGCAGTATTTT. The chain recombines TRBV28 with TRBJ2-3, with 9 bases identical to TRBD2. The V segment lost 4 bases and the J segment 4 bases; nucleotides outside the gene matches: 12. There are 17 residues in the CDR3. The germline V gene has CDR1 MDHEN and CDR2 SYDVKM.

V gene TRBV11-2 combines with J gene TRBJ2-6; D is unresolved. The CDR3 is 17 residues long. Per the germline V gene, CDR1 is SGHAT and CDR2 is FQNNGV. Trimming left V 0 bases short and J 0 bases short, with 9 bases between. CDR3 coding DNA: TGTGCCAGCAGCTTAGAGGCTCCCCTCTCTGGGGCCAACGTCCTGACTTTC. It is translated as CASSLEAPLSGANVLTF.

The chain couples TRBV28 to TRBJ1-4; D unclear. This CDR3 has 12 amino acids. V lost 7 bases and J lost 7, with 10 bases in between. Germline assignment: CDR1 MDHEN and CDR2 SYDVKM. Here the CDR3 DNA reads TGTGCCAGCAACCGTAGGATTGAAAAACTGTTTTTT. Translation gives CASNRRIEKLFF.

The CDR3 protein is CASSQDRASSYEQYF. CDR3 in DNA: TGCGCCAGCAGCCAAGACAGGGCTAGCTCCTACGAGCAGTACTTC. The gene calls are TRBV4-3 and TRBJ2-7; possible D gene TRBD1, 5 bases. V was shortened by 0 bases and J by 0 bases, with 9 bases between the two germline ends. This CDR3 region has 15 residues. Per germline, CDR1 LGHNA and CDR2 YSLEER.

The CDR3 region has the DNA TGTGCCAGCCTTTCAGGGGGCGCCGGAGAAAAACTGTTTTTT. Residues: CASLSGGAGEKLFF. V is TRBV18 and J is TRBJ1-4; TRBD1 matches 8 bases. This CDR3 is built from 14 residues. Germline loops: CDR1 KGHSH, CDR2 LQKENI. The ends lost 8 bases at V and 8 bases at J; junction bases unmatched: 10. Together with reference TRBV18 and TRBJ1-4, the CDR3 gives the full variable domain: NAGVMQNPRHLVRRRGQEARLRCSPMKGHSHVYWYRQLPEEGLKFMVYLQKENIIDESGMPKERFSAEFPKEGPSILRIQQVVRGDSAAYFCASLSGGAGEKLFFGSGTQLSVL.

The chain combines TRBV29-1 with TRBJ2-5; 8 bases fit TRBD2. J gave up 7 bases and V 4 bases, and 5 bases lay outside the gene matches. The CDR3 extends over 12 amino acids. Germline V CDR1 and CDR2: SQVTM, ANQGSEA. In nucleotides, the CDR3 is TGCAGCGTTGTTCCGAGCGGGGGGACCCAGTACTTC. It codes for CSVVPSGGTQYF.

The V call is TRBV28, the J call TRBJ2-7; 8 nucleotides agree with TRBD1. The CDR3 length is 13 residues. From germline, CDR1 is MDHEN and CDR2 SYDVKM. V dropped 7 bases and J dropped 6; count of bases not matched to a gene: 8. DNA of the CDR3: TGTGCCAGCACTACAGGGGGTGGTGGCGAGCAGTACTTC. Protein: CASTTGGGGEQYF.

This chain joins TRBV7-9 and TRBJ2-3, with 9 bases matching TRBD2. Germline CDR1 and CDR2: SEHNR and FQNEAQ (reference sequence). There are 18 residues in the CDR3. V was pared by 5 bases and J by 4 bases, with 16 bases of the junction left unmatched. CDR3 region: CASSPEGGGASLADTQYF. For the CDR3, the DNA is TGTGCCAGCAGCCCTGAAGGCGGGGGGGCCAGCTTGGCAGATACGCAGTATTTT.

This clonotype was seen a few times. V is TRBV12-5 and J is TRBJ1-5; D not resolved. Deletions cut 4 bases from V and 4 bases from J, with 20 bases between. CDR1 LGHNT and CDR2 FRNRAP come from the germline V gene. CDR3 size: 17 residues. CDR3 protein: CASGSPSPPGENQPQHF. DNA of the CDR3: TGTGCTAGTGGTTCACCCTCCCCCCCGGGAGAGAATCAGCCCCAGCATTTT.